A single T cell receptor (beta chain) is shown here with its context. As yet, its antigen is unknown. TCRdb called the 5' RACE reads again in MiXCR, with one record for every CDR3 protein. The data contain over 95,000 distinct CDR3 sequences, 10% to 13% of them seen just once; the ten biggest clones take up 20% to 25%. Between the trimmed V and J ends, which lost 6 bases and 4 bases, there was a span of 10 bases. The CDR3 loop spans 12 amino acids. The germline V gene has CDR1 SEHNR and CDR2 FQNEAQ (reference sequence). The sample comes from a study of spatial heterogeneity in lung cancer. Study context: The donors were approximately 65 patients with non-small cell lung cancer that was early-stage and untreated. When follow-up PBMC samples existed, they were sequenced (at a median of approximately two years after resection). Notes on the study in general: The appearance of ubiquitous expanded tumor TCRs in blood was greater at resection than follow-up.

The time point denotes: blood at routine non-recurrence follow-up after resection. The sequenced sample was PBMCs, obtained at follow-up. The genes are TRBV7-9 and TRBJ2-7; D remains unclear. The TCR originated in a female donor with early-stage non-small cell lung cancer. The CDR3 nucleotides are TGTGCCAGCAGTTTCGACTCTTACGAGCAGTACGTC. This translates into CASSFDSYEQYV.